This T cell receptor (beta chain) came from a study of low-dose radiotherapy and immunotherapy resistance in tumors (dated by TCRdb to between 2021 and 2024). Concerning the study at large: In Cohort 1, 0.5 Gy per fraction was delivered every 2 weeks, and a total PTV dose of 6.5 Gy was prescribed. Cyclophosphamide 200 mg/m2 was given intravenously every two weeks, one day before each radiation and immunotherapy administration. Patients took aspirin 300 mg orally once daily for four cycles, starting on cycle 1 day 1. The translational analysis covered eight patients: three from the first dose cohort and the first five from the second dose cohort. Nivolumab was administered intravenously as a 240 mg flat dose every two weeks, and ipilimumab was administered intravenously at 1 mg/kg every six weeks. Patients in Cohort 2 were given 1 Gy per fraction every two weeks, for a total of 13 Gy across 26 weeks. No randomization into treatment groups was done for the people taking part in the trial.

What this sample's time point label stands for: after trial treatment. Sample treatment or condition, as interpreted from the label and publication: LDRT plus nivolumab, ipilimumab, low-dose cyclophosphamide and aspirin (RACIN trial). The donors took part in RACIN, a single-arm, phase I, dose-escalation trial that combined nivolumab, ipilimumab, aspirin, low-dose cyclophosphamide and low-dose radiotherapy. Patients were eligible if they had advanced solid tumors that were TIL-negative. The sequencer listed for this sample is Illumina HiSeq 2500. Superscript III and a set of TRAV- and TRBV-specific primers were used to synthesize first-strand cDNA, so that both TCRalpha and TCRbeta chains were covered. TCRs were amplified for 15 to 20 PCR cycles with Phusion, using a constant-region primer paired with the adapter attached to the V primers. Isolated mRNA was amplified with the MessageAmp II aRNA Amplification Kit, using an approximately 16-hour in vitro transcription at 37°C. mRNA for TCR sequencing was isolated with the Dynabeads mRNA DIRECT Purification Kit. Indexed Illumina adapters were added in a second approximately 25-cycle Phusion PCR, and the resulting products were purified with AMPure XP beads. In the authors' own workflow: Custom Perl scripts pooled TCR sequences encoding the same protein, removed out-of-frame sequences and computed each clonotype's abundance. Any TCR sequence supported by only a single read was excluded from analysis. The metrics used to describe the repertoires included Shannon entropy, Gini index, clonality, richness, and the frequency of TCRs shared between repertoires. Using fastp at Q25 and MiXCR, TCRdb reprocessed the public reads and kept productive beta chains. Entries that share a CDR3 protein sequence are merged under the most common genes and DNA. Clone size and V and J calls follow TCRdb, not the original study. Recorded for this sample are about 91,000 distinct CDR3 sequences; less than 25% of them occurred a single time. Of the sample, around 13% is held by the ten largest clones.

In this sample, this clonotype turned up many times. Its antigen is not yet known. No much larger clone exists at a distance of one base, and base qualities are not known. CDR1 is given as SGHRS and CDR2 as YFSETQ, both from the germline V gene. The CDR3 runs 16 residues from the cysteine to the phenylalanine. The kept DNA is CDR3 alone, 48 bases in frame from the first base. Compared with germline, V lacks 6 bases and J lacks 0 bases; bases without a gene match: 10. This specimen was PBMCs, taken after low-dose radiotherapy plus immunotherapy. Recombination joined TRBV5-1 with TRBJ2-3; 7 bases in between match TRBD2. The clonotype comes from a female donor with ovarian cancer. The CDR3 has the sequence CASTSSSGPSTDTQYF. At the DNA level, the sequence is TGCGCCAGCACGTCATCTAGCGGACCTAGCACAGATACGCAGTATTTT.